The sequence of this T cell receptor (beta chain) was determined in a study of post-analysis software for immune sequencing data. In regard to this clonotype: As yet, its antigen is unknown.

J gave up 4 bases and V 4 bases, and 6 bases lay outside the gene matches. The CDR3 length is 14 residues. CDR1 is MGHRA, CDR2 YSYEKL, per germline. Built from TCR beta cDNA, the libraries had unique molecular identifiers in them. TCRdb processed the PCR reads anew with MiXCR; each CDR3 protein has one entry. The repertoire holds approximately 660,000 distinct CDR3 sequences, with 59% as singletons. General study findings and limits: Among multiple sclerosis patients, normalized Chao1 diversity was significantly below that of controls. Four or five TRBV segments, TRBV5-6, TRBV5-1 and TRBV20-1 among them, were found more frequent in patients than controls.

This clonotype was sampled from a girl aged 2 to 9 with multiple sclerosis. The sample comprised blood. The chain couples TRBV4-1 to TRBJ2-7, with TRBD2 matching 8 bases. The CDR3 DNA reads TGCGCCAGCAGCCCAAGAAGCGGGAGATACGAGCAGTACTTC. It encodes CASSPRSGRYEQYF.